The T cell receptor beta chain under discussion was sequenced for a study of regulatory T cells in long-lasting Graves disease. Study outcomes and limitations: Results may be inaccurate due to the small sample size.

Remarks on this clonotype: Its antigen is currently unknown.

This CDR3 comprises 13 residues. Germline lookup yields CDR1 DFQATT and CDR2 SNEGSKA (reference sequence). Trimming removed 6 bases at V and 6 bases at J, with 15 bases between. This sample's time point: persistent/refractory GD, antithyroid drugs over 5 years with positive TRAb. With RNA extracted from PBMCs as input, the TCR library was made. In building TCR beta libraries, iRepertoire HTBI primers were used together with Arm-PCR of CDR3 regions. TCRdb independently ran MiXCR on the multiplex PCR reads; one entry per CDR3 protein. The table lists about 430,000 distinct CDR3 sequences, around a fifth of them singletons.

The TCR was taken from a female donor with Graves disease. The rearrangement uses TRBV20-1 and TRBJ1-3; D may be TRBD1 (6 bases). Here the sequenced sample was peripheral blood mononuclear cells (PBMCs), taken when the disease was refractory, from a patient treated with antithyroid drugs. CDR3 DNA sequence: TGCAGTGCCGAAGAGCGGACAGTAAACACCATATATTTT. Its protein product is CSAEERTVNTIYF.